The T cell receptor beta chain under discussion was sequenced for a study of blood T cell repertoires in COVID-19. V shed 11 bases and J shed 0 bases, with 17 bases lying between them. Germline assignment: CDR1 MNHNY and CDR2 SVGAGI (reference sequence). The CDR3 runs 15 residues. Original processing notes: Reference gene primer amplification gave estimated nucleated cell counts. Only in-frame clones appear in the TCRdb table, and some are missing; sequencing was by immunoSEQ multiplex PCR. V, J and clone size were drawn from that table, and D and trimming were deduced from the DNA. The sample records 14,000 to 15,000 clones, around 87% being singletons.

The specimen sequenced was peripheral blood. The receptor was derived from a human donor in a cohort sampled during active COVID-19. V is TRBV6-6 and J is TRBJ1-3; possibly TRBD1 for D (5 bases). The CDR3 nucleotides are TGTGCCTCCGCCGTCGGGGGATCCTCTGGAAACACCATATATTTT. Translating it yields CASAVGGSSGNTIYF.